This is a list of T cell receptor beta chains from one sample in a study of blood T cell repertoires in COVID-19. Some clones are missing from TCRdb's copy, which holds only in-frame ones; the method was immunoSEQ multiplex PCR. The sample has about 140,000 clones, about 90% seen once. The source material was peripheral blood. The receptor set was obtained from a woman in her sixties with acute or convalescent COVID-19. CDR3s include the opening cysteine and the closing phenylalanine or tryptophan. Fields, in order: clone size, D gene, J gene, V gene, CDR3 protein, CDR3 DNA. A D gene is named only where the DNA matches it firmly. Rows give clone size only sometimes, using once, few, many, or a class for an expanded clone.

>.|TRBD1|TRBJ1-2|TRBV3-1/TRBV3-2
CASSHSGTGINYGYTF
TGTGCCAGCAGTCACAGTGGGACAGGGATAAACTATGGCTACACCTTC
>.|.|TRBJ2-1|TRBV3-1/TRBV3-2
CASSQDRLAGRNEQFF
TGTGCCAGCAGCCAAGATCGGCTTGCGGGGCGGAATGAGCAGTTCTTC
>.|.|TRBJ1-4|TRBV12-3/TRBV12-4
CATRESDEKLFF
TGTGCCACCCGGGAATCGGATGAAAAACTGTTTTTT
>.|.|TRBJ2-5|TRBV30
CAWGAEETQYF
TGTGCCTGGGGGGCGGAAGAGACCCAGTACTTC
>.|.|TRBJ1-3|TRBV4-2
CASSQGGAGLSGNTIYF
TGTGCCAGCAGCCAAGGAGGCGCGGGGCTCTCTGGAAACACCATATATTTT
>.|.|TRBJ1-1|TRBV30
CAWSLRGEGNTEAFF
TGTGCCTGGAGTCTCCGAGGTGAGGGGAACACTGAAGCTTTCTTT
>.|.|TRBJ2-7|TRBV12-3/TRBV12-4
CASSPTSYEQYF
TGTGCCAGCAGCCCGACATCCTACGAGCAGTACTTC
>.|.|TRBJ1-2|TRBV28
CASGFYGYTF
TGTGCCTCAGGCTTCTATGGCTACACCTTC
>.|.|TRBJ1-2|TRBV3-1/TRBV3-2
CASSQGQFYGYTF
TGTGCCAGCAGCCAAGGACAGTTCTATGGCTACACCTTC
>few|.|TRBJ1-2|TRBV20-1
CSATRDNGYTF
TGCAGTGCTACCCGGGACAATGGCTACACCTTC
>.|TRBD1|TRBJ1-1|TRBV7-9
CASSLGQGSTEAFF
TGTGCCAGCAGCTTAGGACAGGGGAGCACTGAAGCTTTCTTT
>.|.|TRBJ2-5|TRBV30
CAWSVGGAEPQYF
TGTGCCTGGAGTGTAGGGGGTGCCGAGCCCCAGTACTTC
>.|.|TRBJ1-4|TRBV18
CASSPVAPRATNEKLFF
TGTGCCAGCTCACCAGTCGCCCCGAGGGCAACTAATGAAAAACTGTTTTTT
>.|TRBD2|TRBJ2-3|TRBV2
CASNAGLAGRTDTQYF
TGTGCCAGCAACGCGGGACTAGCGGGGCGCACAGATACGCAGTATTTT
>.|.|TRBJ1-1|TRBV7-2
CASSLGSRTEAFF
TGTGCCAGCAGCTTAGGGTCCAGGACAGAAGCTTTCTTT
>.|TRBD1|TRBJ1-1|TRBV4-3
CASSQVYLGQGNTEAFF
TGCGCCAGCAGCCAAGTCTACCTGGGACAGGGGAACACTGAAGCTTTCTTT
>.|.|TRBJ2-1|TRBV11-2
CASSLNGNNEQFF
TGTGCCAGCAGCTTAAACGGGAACAATGAGCAGTTCTTC
>.|TRBD1|TRBJ2-7|TRBV7-8
CASSLGRTGLGLEQYF
TGTGCCAGCAGCTTAGGTCGGACAGGGTTGGGGCTCGAGCAGTACTTC
>once|.|TRBJ1-1|TRBV12-3/TRBV12-4
CASSSLVKRAFF
TGTGCCAGCAGTTCATTAGTCAAGAGGGCTTTCTTT
>.|TRBD1|TRBJ1-1|TRBV7-9
CASSQRGRNTEAFF
TGTGCCAGCAGCCAGAGGGGGCGGAACACTGAAGCTTTCTTT
>few|.|TRBJ2-3|TRBV21-1
CASSKKVNDRGLTDTQYF
TGTGCCAGCAGCAAAAAGGTAAACGACAGGGGCCTCACAGATACGCAGTATTTT
>.|TRBD1|TRBJ2-1|TRBV6-1
CASSDMGQVSYNEQFF
TGTGCCAGCAGTGATATGGGACAGGTATCCTACAATGAGCAGTTCTTC
>.|TRBD2|TRBJ2-3|TRBV7-9
CASSLYRGGPDTQYF
TGTGCCAGCAGCTTATACCGGGGGGGCCCCGATACGCAGTATTTT
>.|.|TRBJ1-6|TRBV4-3
CASSPSFEHPLHF
TGCGCCAGCAGTCCATCCTTCGAACACCCCCTCCACTTT
>.|.|TRBJ1-4|TRBV6-2/TRBV6-3
CASSYFVNEDEKLFF
TGTGCCAGCAGTTATTTTGTTAACGAGGATGAAAAACTGTTTTTT
>.|.|TRBJ2-7|TRBV4-1
CASSHGGLSRVDEQYF
TGCGCCAGCAGCCACGGTGGTTTGTCCAGGGTCGACGAGCAGTACTTC
>.|TRBD1|TRBJ1-1|TRBV7-9
CASSLGTGVESAFF
TGTGCCAGCAGCTTAGGGACAGGGGTAGAGTCAGCTTTCTTT
>.|.|TRBJ1-5|TRBV28
CASSLWITGLNSNQPQHF
TGTGCCAGCAGTTTATGGATAACAGGGCTTAATAGCAATCAGCCCCAGCATTTT
>.|.|TRBJ1-1|TRBV29-1
CSVGPPGTANTEAFF
TGCAGCGTTGGACCCCCCGGCACAGCGAACACTGAAGCTTTCTTT